This passage covers 8 T cell receptor beta chains from one sample sequenced in a study of read filtering for tumor transcriptome and immune sequencing. Molecular barcoded adaptors covering alpha/delta and beta/gamma chains were used on roughly 400 ng RNA. TCRdb reprocessed the reads with MiXCR, giving one entry per CDR3 protein. This table has about 58,000 distinct CDR3 sequences, around 12% appearing once. Source material: a population of CD138-negative cells sorted from bone marrow. All receptors derive from a donor at least 40 years old with multiple myeloma.

This clonotype was observed at least ten times. J is TRBJ2-5 and V is TRBV7-3; 8 bases agree with TRBD2. This CDR3 has 13 residues. V gave up 5 bases and J gave up 4 bases; unmatched junction bases: 3. Germline lookup yields CDR1 SGHTA and CDR2 FQGTGA. CDR3 residues: CASSTAGGETQYF. DNA for the CDR3: TGTGCCAGCAGCACCGCGGGGGGAGAGACCCAGTACTTC.

This clonotype was detected many times. CDR3 residues: CASSQERQQVHEQYF. In DNA form, the CDR3 reads TGCGCCAGCAGCCAAGAACGACAACAGGTCCACGAGCAGTACTTC. The chain has TRBV4-1 and TRBJ2-7; D might be TRBD1 (5 bases). Looked up from germline, CDR1 is MGHRA and CDR2 is YSYEKL. The CDR3 sequence is 15 residues long. The V end was cut by 0 bases, the J end by 5 bases, with 14 bases between.

This clonotype has at least ten counts. This chain uses TRBV4-1 with TRBJ2-5; the match to TRBD1 covers 9 bases. The CDR3 loop spans 15 amino acids. Trimming took 6 bases from V and 5 from J; bases not matched to a gene: 10. The V gene's germline CDR1 is MGHRA and CDR2 YSYEKL. This CDR3 is CASRDSGTGMETQYF. CDR3 nucleotides: TGCGCCAGCAGGGACTCCGGGACAGGGATGGAGACCCAGTACTTC.

There are many counts of this clonotype. This sequence joins TRBV6-1 and TRBJ2-3, with a tentative D call TRBD1 (5 bases). Trimming removed 0 bases from V and 0 bases from J, with 16 bases in between. The CDR3 contains 18 residues. Germline loops: CDR1 MNHNS, CDR2 SASEGT. The CDR3 sequence: CASSEAPWGPSSTDTQYF. CDR3 bases: TGTGCCAGCAGTGAAGCGCCCTGGGGCCCGTCGAGCACAGATACGCAGTATTTT.

This clonotype was seen at least ten times. The chain joins TRBV5-1 to TRBJ2-1; maybe TRBD2 (6 bases). CDR1 and CDR2 from the germline V gene are SGHRS and YFSETQ. The CDR3 runs 11 residues. The CDR3 spells CAGFLGGEQFF. In nucleotides, the CDR3 is TGCGCAGGCTTTTTGGGGGGTGAGCAGTTCTTC.

This clonotype was counted ten times or more. The V call is TRBV2, the J call TRBJ2-7; possible D gene TRBD1, 6 bases. The CDR3 runs 17 residues. The ends were cut back, 0 bases at V and 0 bases at J, with 15 bases in the middle. Germline CDR1 reads SNHLY; CDR2 reads FYNNEI. The CDR3 here is CASSEALIQGFSYEQYF. CDR3 in DNA: TGTGCCAGCAGTGAAGCGCTAATACAGGGATTCTCCTACGAGCAGTACTTC. The complete variable domain, with remaining parts taken from reference TRBV2 and TRBJ2-7, reads EPEVTQTPSHQVTQMGQEVILRCVPISNHLYFYWYRQILGQKVEFLVSFYNNEISEKSEIFDDQFSVERPDGSNFTLKIRSTKLEDSAMYFCASSEALIQGFSYEQYFGPGTRLTVT.

This clonotype was counted a few times. The rearrangement links TRBV6-6 to TRBJ1-5; D might be TRBD1 (5 bases). Germline CDR1 is MNHNY and CDR2 is SVGAGI (reference sequence). The V end lost 5 bases, the J end lost 6 bases, and 17 bases lay between the germline ends. This CDR3 is built from 15 residues. The CDR3 sequence: CASSATGGVAQPQHF. In DNA, the CDR3 is TGTGCCAGCAGTGCCACGGGGGGGGTGGCTCAGCCCCAGCATTTT.

Concerning this clonotype: No conserved phenylalanine or tryptophan ends this CDR3, so it is likely a read error. The genes are TRBV7-9 and TRBJ2-1; 7 bases are a match to TRBD1. The CDR3 runs to 16 residues. V gave up 8 bases and J gave up 3 bases; unmatched junction bases: 13. Germline V lookup: CDR1 SEHNR, CDR2 FQNEAQ (reference sequence). The CDR3: CASGQQGVIVYNEQFS. CDR3 in DNA: TGTGCCAGCGGCCAGCAGGGGGTAATTGTCTACAATGAGCAGTTCTCC.